This T cell receptor (beta chain) came from a study of CXCR4 blockade with PD-1 therapy in pancreatic cancer (dated by TCRdb to between 2018 and 2020). With respect to the entire study: The study analyzed resected pancreatic ductal adenocarcinoma using both multiplex immunohistochemistry and TCRbeta immunosequencing, alongside ex vivo slice culture that tested PD-1 and CXCR4 blockade. To assess intratumoral heterogeneity, two geographically distinct regions from each of five or six tumors were TCR-sequenced.

The CDR3, from cysteine to phenylalanine, totals 14 residues. The kept DNA is CDR3 alone, 42 bases in frame from the first base. CDR1 and CDR2 are read off the germline V gene (reference sequence) as GTSNPN and SVGIG. A distance of 9 bases separates the germline ends of V and J, which lose 0 bases and 4 bases respectively. Note on this clone: Its target antigen remains unknown. Base qualities are not recorded, but no much larger clone differs from it by a single base.

The patients who supplied the archived tumor blocks had received no neoadjuvant therapy before resection. In the preserved-tissue arm of the study, some 31 surgical resection samples from approximately 24 previously untreated pancreatic ductal adenocarcinoma patients were used. DNA for the resection arm was extracted from ten 5-micron curls of FFPE tumor lying next to the multiplex immunohistochemistry slide. Paper-wide results and their limitations: Clonal expansion was observed in tumors, with a mean productive clonality of 0.14 compared with 0.05 in healthy blood, but no correlation between clonality and survival was found. The frequency of each amino acid clone correlated strongly with the number of distinct nucleotide rearrangements encoding that clone, suggesting convergent selection driven by common tumor antigens. Only TCRbeta chains were sequenced, so true antigen-specificity overlap of convergent dominant clones remained unconfirmed pending paired alpha-beta single-cell sequencing.

The immunoSEQ Assay at Adaptive Biotechnologies was used to immunosequence TCRbeta CDR3 regions from the extracted DNA. The source study handled its data this way. To measure the absolute abundance of each unique TCRbeta CDR3, the sequences were collapsed and filtered. Clonality was defined as 1 minus Pielou's evenness, computed on productive in-frame rearrangements only. Regional overlap was measured by following the top 100 nucleotide rearrangements across paired samples, and the Morisita index was used to compare paired samples with unrelated samples. The immunoSEQ Rearrangement Details tool was used to assess whether nucleotide rearrangements converged onto identical amino acid sequences. The table comes from immuneACCESS by way of TCRdb, which keeps in-frame sequences with V and J called. Part of the clones is missing from these tables; in studies checked, under half for an unresolved V gene and the rest for unknown reasons. V and J calls and clone size are as listed in that table; D and trimming were resolved from the DNA. Counted in this sample were some 4,500 clones; roughly 57% of them appeared once. The ten largest clones add up to roughly an eighth of the sample.

In this chain, TRBV30 is recombined with TRBJ2-2, with the D segment identity uncertain. The material sequenced was tumor tissue. This TCR was sampled from a human donor with pancreatic ductal adenocarcinoma. The CDR3 region reads CAWSVQPFTGELFF. The DNA reads as follows: TGTGCCTGGAGTGTACAACCATTCACCGGGGAGCTGTTTTTT.